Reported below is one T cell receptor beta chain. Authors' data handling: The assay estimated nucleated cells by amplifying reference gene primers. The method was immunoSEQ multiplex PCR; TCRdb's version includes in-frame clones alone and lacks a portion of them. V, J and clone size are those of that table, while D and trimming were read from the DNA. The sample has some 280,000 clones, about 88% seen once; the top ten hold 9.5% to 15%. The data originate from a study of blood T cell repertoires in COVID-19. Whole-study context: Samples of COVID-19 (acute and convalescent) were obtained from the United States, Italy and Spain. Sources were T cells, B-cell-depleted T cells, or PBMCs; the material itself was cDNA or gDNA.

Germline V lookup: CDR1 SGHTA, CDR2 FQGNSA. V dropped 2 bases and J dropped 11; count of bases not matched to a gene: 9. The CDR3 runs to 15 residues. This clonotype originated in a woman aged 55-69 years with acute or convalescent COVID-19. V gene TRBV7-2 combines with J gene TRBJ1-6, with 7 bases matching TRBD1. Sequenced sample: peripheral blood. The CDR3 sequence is CASSLPRTGAAPLHF. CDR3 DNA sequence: TGTGCCAGCAGCTTACCGAGGACAGGAGCGGCACCCCTCCACTTT.